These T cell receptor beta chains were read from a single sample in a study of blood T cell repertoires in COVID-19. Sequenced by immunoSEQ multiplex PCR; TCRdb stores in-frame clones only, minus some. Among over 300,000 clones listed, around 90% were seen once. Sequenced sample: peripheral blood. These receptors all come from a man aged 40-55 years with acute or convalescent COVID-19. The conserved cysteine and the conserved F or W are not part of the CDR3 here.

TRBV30 AWSRGRYEQY
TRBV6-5 ASSTRDGVEKLF
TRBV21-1 ASRRGGSRDSPLH
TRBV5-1 ASSSRTSGSYEQY
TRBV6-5 ASSPTGGHTEAF
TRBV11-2 ASSLGARMG
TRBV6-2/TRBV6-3 ASSYSSGPGFDWNEQF
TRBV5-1 ASSLEGGNQPQH
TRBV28 ASSPRTGAISGNTIY
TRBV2 ASKNSRAGGTEAF
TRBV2 ASSERVGGTDTQY
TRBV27 ASSFGGIGQPQH
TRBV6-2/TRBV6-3 ASSYLTSVTYGYT
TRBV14 ASSQGRNYGYT
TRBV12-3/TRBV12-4 ASSPSDEQY
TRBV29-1 SVDIGGEKLF
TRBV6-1 ASSEGLQGELGKLF